Given below is one TCR beta chain in context. Its antigen is not yet known. Qualities for individual bases were not recorded, and no much larger clone is one base off. TCRbeta CDR3 regions were amplified from genomic DNA using the immunoSEQ Assay, a bias-controlled multiplex PCR. The study's processing was this. Nucleated cell counts per sample were estimated from amplification of reference gene primers within the assay. To quantify the absolute abundance of each unique TCRbeta CDR3 rearrangement, sequence reads were collapsed and filtered. For each sample, productive Simpson clonality was calculated by taking the square root of Simpson's diversity index across productive rearrangements. Held by TCRdb, this immuneACCESS table contains in-frame sequences only and omits some clones. Under half of the omission traces to an unresolved V gene where checked; the cause of the rest is unknown. The V and J calls and clone size come from that table; D and trimming were worked out from the DNA. In all, the sample holds 300,000 to 350,000 clones, and around 85% of those were seen once. The ten largest account for roughly 4.2% of the sample.

Including cysteine and phenylalanine, the CDR3 has 16 amino acids. Only the CDR3 region is kept as DNA, spanning 48 bases read in frame from base 1. V gives up 5 bases and J gives up 0 bases, and the segment between their germline ends measures 10 bases. CDR1 is given as KGHDR and CDR2 as SFDVKD, both from the germline V gene. This sample was taken from a study of blood T cell repertoires in COVID-19 (dated by TCRdb to 2018 to 2021). Broadly, across the study: Samples covering the acute and convalescent phases of COVID-19 were provided by collaborators in the United States, Italy and Spain. The prospective study material was composed of cDNA or gDNA derived from T cells, B-cell-depleted T cells, or PBMCs. The dataset comprised deeply sampled blood TCRbeta repertoires from subjects exposed to, actively infected with, or recovered from COVID-19. Samples were obtained from the ongoing ImmuneRACE study (first 160 participants) and from roughly 1,300 subjects provided by 6 global collaborators. The repertoires were released in a freely available public database intended as a resource for research on the immune response to SARS-CoV-2. Where available, HLA class I and class II types were obtained from metadata supplied by the sample provider rather than from assay-based typing. A de-identified subject ID, COVID-19 status, age in years and sex were almost always included in the sample metadata.

Participants in the prospective study were aged 18 to 89 years, lived in 20 to 30 United States geographic areas, and enrolled through a virtual design. To assign participants to cohorts, the prospective study relied on clinical history that participants themselves reported in a screening survey and a study questionnaire. Each participant in the prospective study had whole blood, serum and a nasopharyngeal or oropharyngeal swab collected by mobile phlebotomists. Participants in the prospective study had the option to provide additional blood draws and questionnaires over an approximately 2-month period. Before DNA extraction, prospective study blood samples were shipped either frozen or at room temperature. Study-level results and caveats: The amount of clinical and demographic metadata varied by source and participant and was provided uncurated.

The chain was built from TRBV24-1 and TRBJ2-6; the D gene is perhaps TRBD2, on 5 matching bases. The sample comprised PBMCs or T cells enriched from blood (not recorded which). This receptor was identified in a woman aged 40 to 50 with acute COVID-19. The CDR3 in this case is CATSAGLASGANVLTF. The sequenced DNA: TGTGCCACCAGTGCCGGACTCGCCTCTGGGGCCAACGTCCTGACTTTC.